The clone carrying this T cell receptor beta chain was observed a single time. Sequencing used immunoSEQ multiplex PCR; TCRdb keeps in-frame clones, though not all of them. The table records approximately 140,000 clones, about nine tenths of them present only once. The CDR3 extends over 15 amino acids. The V gene lost 1 base and the J gene lost 5 bases, with 9 bases spanning the gap. The germline V gene encodes CDR1 SEHNR and CDR2 FQNEAQ (reference sequence). The data belong to a study of T cell responses to AZD1222 COVID-19 vaccine. The V call is TRBV7-9, the J call TRBJ1-6; D not certain. The starting material was peripheral blood, obtained 28 days after the second AZD1222 dose. This clonotype was sampled from an adult who received the AZD1222 COVID-19 vaccine. The CDR3 bases are TGTGCCAGCAGCTTAGGGACGGCAGATAATTCACCCCTCCACTTT. Protein: CASSLGTADNSPLHF.